A selection of T cell receptor beta chains follows, all from one sample in a study of CXCR3-negative and CXCR3-positive naive CD8 T cells. From the 5' RACE reads, TCRdb lists one entry per CDR3 protein and no DNA. Recorded here are tens of thousands of distinct CDR3 sequences; the top ten clones represent less than 25%. The sequencing sample was made of memory CD8+ T cells from blood. The origin of the receptors is a human donor in good health. Some clones in this sample may be carry-over from other donors' samples. Each CDR3 is given with its conserved first and last residue.

v_gene: TRBV5-1; j_gene: TRBJ1-1; CDR3aa: CASSLQDRGPNTEAFF
v_gene: TRBV9; j_gene: TRBJ2-3; CDR3aa: CASSVALAATSTDTQYF
v_gene: TRBV4-3; j_gene: TRBJ1-2; CDR3aa: CASSQDVGRGVYGYTF
v_gene: TRBV19; j_gene: TRBJ2-7; CDR3aa: CASSIDPGGDLLYEQYF
v_gene: TRBV6-2/TRBV6-3; j_gene: TRBJ1-1; CDR3aa: CASSRTGTGYTEAFF
v_gene: TRBV7-2; j_gene: TRBJ2-3; CDR3aa: CASSWDSTDTQYF
v_gene: TRBV6-5; j_gene: TRBJ2-1; CDR3aa: CASSYRGGEAYNEQFF
v_gene: TRBV12-3/TRBV12-4; j_gene: TRBJ1-1; CDR3aa: CASRGDRLVVDTEAFF
v_gene: TRBV28; j_gene: TRBJ2-1; CDR3aa: CASSRGTDSYNEQFF
v_gene: TRBV7-3; j_gene: TRBJ2-2; CDR3aa: CASSYRGAGELFF
v_gene: TRBV20-1; j_gene: TRBJ1-5; CDR3aa: CSARDPRQGDSQPQHF
v_gene: TRBV3-1; j_gene: TRBJ2-7; CDR3aa: CASSHTGTGYLAASYEQYF
v_gene: TRBV4-2; j_gene: TRBJ2-3; CDR3aa: CASSQDRTPADTQYF
v_gene: TRBV20-1; j_gene: TRBJ2-1; CDR3aa: CSARVGSLYNEQFF
v_gene: TRBV6-2/TRBV6-3; j_gene: TRBJ2-1; CDR3aa: CASSYLRVEYNEQFF
v_gene: TRBV18; j_gene: TRBJ2-6; CDR3aa: CASSPLAGESGANVLTF
v_gene: TRBV4-3; j_gene: TRBJ2-7; CDR3aa: CASSQDLGRLYEQYF
v_gene: TRBV7-9; j_gene: TRBJ2-2; CDR3aa: CASSLSRSMSTGELFF
v_gene: TRBV15; j_gene: TRBJ2-3; CDR3aa: CATSEQGPSTDTQYF
v_gene: TRBV6-4; j_gene: TRBJ2-7; CDR3aa: CASILGLVSYEQYF
v_gene: TRBV27; j_gene: TRBJ2-7; CDR3aa: CASSLSPDRVGEQYF
v_gene: TRBV7-6; j_gene: TRBJ2-1; CDR3aa: CASSWTAYNEQFF
v_gene: TRBV29-1; j_gene: TRBJ2-7; CDR3aa: CSVELAGDYEQYF
v_gene: TRBV7-2; j_gene: TRBJ2-2; CDR3aa: CASSGGTGFGYTGELFF
v_gene: TRBV29-1; j_gene: TRBJ2-7; CDR3aa: CSVEVRGLDEQYF
v_gene: TRBV4-3; j_gene: TRBJ1-5; CDR3aa: CASSQDYIQPQLF
v_gene: TRBV29-1; j_gene: TRBJ2-1; CDR3aa: CSVVRDNEQFF
v_gene: TRBV4-1; j_gene: TRBJ2-3; CDR3aa: CASSQEGLAGGQDTQYF
v_gene: TRBV25-1; j_gene: TRBJ2-7; CDR3aa: CASTLTYEQYF
v_gene: TRBV15; j_gene: TRBJ1-5; CDR3aa: CATSRDRSRGQPQHF
v_gene: TRBV6-2/TRBV6-3; j_gene: TRBJ1-1; CDR3aa: CASSYPGKDTEAFF
v_gene: TRBV23-1; j_gene: TRBJ2-7; CDR3aa: CASSSNRGGQYF
v_gene: TRBV6-2/TRBV6-3; j_gene: TRBJ1-5; CDR3aa: CASSYDSYLNINQPQHF
v_gene: TRBV30; j_gene: TRBJ2-1; CDR3aa: CAWSEGLPQFF
v_gene: TRBV28; j_gene: TRBJ2-5; CDR3aa: CASSSPEGDWETQYF
v_gene: TRBV7-3; j_gene: TRBJ2-7; CDR3aa: CASSFSVGSSYEQYF
v_gene: TRBV29-1; j_gene: TRBJ2-3; CDR3aa: CSVEVGGRADTQYF
v_gene: TRBV7-6; j_gene: TRBJ1-1; CDR3aa: CASSLNRGRVKNTEAFF
v_gene: TRBV7-9; j_gene: TRBJ1-1; CDR3aa: CASSLGGGLNTEAFF
v_gene: TRBV5-1; j_gene: TRBJ2-5; CDR3aa: CASSLAGGNGETQYF
v_gene: TRBV29-1; j_gene: TRBJ2-1; CDR3aa: CSVEEPRGVPYNEQFF
v_gene: TRBV29-1; j_gene: TRBJ2-1; CDR3aa: CSALGASNEQFF
v_gene: TRBV20-1; j_gene: TRBJ2-1; CDR3aa: CSASSGSSYNEQFF
v_gene: TRBV29-1; j_gene: TRBJ2-7; CDR3aa: CSVARDSSYEQYF
v_gene: TRBV29-1; j_gene: TRBJ1-5; CDR3aa: CSVVTEGLGSNQPQHF
v_gene: TRBV7-9; j_gene: TRBJ2-2; CDR3aa: CASSSVLPSQNTGELFF
v_gene: TRBV4-1; j_gene: TRBJ1-2; CDR3aa: CASSQERGAVGYTF
v_gene: TRBV29-1; j_gene: TRBJ2-1; CDR3aa: CSILGGAGVNEQFF
v_gene: TRBV30; j_gene: TRBJ2-7; CDR3aa: CAWTNGAGLEQYF
v_gene: TRBV6-1; j_gene: TRBJ2-7; CDR3aa: CASSDSGNSYEQYF
v_gene: TRBV5-1; j_gene: TRBJ2-2; CDR3aa: CASSTTTGELFF
v_gene: TRBV6-2/TRBV6-3; j_gene: TRBJ1-2; CDR3aa: CASEGLNYGYTF
v_gene: TRBV6-2/TRBV6-3; j_gene: TRBJ2-5; CDR3aa: CASSTVLQGTGETQYF
v_gene: TRBV7-9; j_gene: TRBJ2-7; CDR3aa: CASSLTSGRDEQYF